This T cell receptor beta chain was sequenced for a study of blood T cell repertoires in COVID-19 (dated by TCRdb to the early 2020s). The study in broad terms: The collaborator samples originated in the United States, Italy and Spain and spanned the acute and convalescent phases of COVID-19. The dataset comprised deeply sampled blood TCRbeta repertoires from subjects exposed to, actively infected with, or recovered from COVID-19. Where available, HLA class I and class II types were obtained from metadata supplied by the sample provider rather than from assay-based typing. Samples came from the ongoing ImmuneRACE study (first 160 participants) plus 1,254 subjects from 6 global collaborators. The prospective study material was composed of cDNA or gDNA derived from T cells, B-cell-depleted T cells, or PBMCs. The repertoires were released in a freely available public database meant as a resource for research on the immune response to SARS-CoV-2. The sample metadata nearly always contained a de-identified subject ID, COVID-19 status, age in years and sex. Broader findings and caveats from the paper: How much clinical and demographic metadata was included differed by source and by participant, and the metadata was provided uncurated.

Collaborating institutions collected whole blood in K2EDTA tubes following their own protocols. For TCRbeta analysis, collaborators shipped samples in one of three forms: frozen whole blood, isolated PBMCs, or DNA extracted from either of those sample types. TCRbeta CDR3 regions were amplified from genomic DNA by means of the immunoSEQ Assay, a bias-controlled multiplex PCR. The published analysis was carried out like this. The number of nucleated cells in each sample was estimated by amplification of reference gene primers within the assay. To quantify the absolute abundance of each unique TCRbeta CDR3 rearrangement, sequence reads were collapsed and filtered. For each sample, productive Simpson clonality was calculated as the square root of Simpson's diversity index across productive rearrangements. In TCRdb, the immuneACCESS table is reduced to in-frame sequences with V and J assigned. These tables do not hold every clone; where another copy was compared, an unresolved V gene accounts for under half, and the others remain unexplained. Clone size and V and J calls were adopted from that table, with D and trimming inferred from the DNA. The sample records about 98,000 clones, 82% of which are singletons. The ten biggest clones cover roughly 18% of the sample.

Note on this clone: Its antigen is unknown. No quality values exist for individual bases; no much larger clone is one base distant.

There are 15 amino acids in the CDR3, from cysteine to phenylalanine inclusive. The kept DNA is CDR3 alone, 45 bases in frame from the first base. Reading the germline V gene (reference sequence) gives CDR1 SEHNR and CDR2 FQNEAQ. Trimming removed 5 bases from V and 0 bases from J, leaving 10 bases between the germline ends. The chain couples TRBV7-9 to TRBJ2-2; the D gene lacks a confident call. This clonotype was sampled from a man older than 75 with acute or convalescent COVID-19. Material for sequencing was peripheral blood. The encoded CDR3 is CASSPRVANTGELFF. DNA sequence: TGTGCCAGCAGCCCCCGGGTTGCGAACACCGGGGAGCTGTTTTTT.